This T cell receptor (beta chain) was sequenced in a study of blood T cell repertoires in COVID-19. Original processing notes: Amplified reference gene primers provided the basis for estimating nucleated cell counts. Sequencing used immunoSEQ multiplex PCR; TCRdb keeps in-frame clones, though not all of them. V, J and clone size derive from that table, while D and trimming were established from the DNA sequence. Of 60,000 to 75,000 clones in the sample, roughly 89% are singletons; the top ten hold more than 15%. The length of the CDR3 is 13 residues. V shed 4 bases, J shed 6 bases, and the junction held 0 bases outside the gene matches. Germline V CDR1 and CDR2: LGHDT, YNNKEL (reference sequence). Note on this clone: Other DNA sequences within the sample encode an identical CDR3.

The chain employs TRBV3-1 (or the pseudogene TRBV3-2) and TRBJ1-6; 7 nucleotides agree with TRBD1. The receptor was isolated from a woman older than 75 with acute or convalescent COVID-19. The sequencing sample was made of peripheral blood. The CDR3 nucleotides are TGTGCCAGCAGCCGACAGGGTAATTCACCCCTCCACTTT. This sequence encodes CASSRQGNSPLHF.